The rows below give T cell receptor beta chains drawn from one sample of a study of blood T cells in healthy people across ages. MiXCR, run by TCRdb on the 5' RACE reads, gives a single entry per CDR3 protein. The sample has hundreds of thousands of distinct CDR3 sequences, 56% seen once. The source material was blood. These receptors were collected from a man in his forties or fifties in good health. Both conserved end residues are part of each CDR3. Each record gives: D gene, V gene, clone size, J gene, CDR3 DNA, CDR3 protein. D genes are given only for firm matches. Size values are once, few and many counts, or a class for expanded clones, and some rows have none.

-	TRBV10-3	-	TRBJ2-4	TGTGCCCCAGGGGAGAGGCCGCAAAACATTCAGTACTTC	CAPGERPQNIQYF
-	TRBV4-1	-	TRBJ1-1	TGCGCCAGCAGGGGTTGGACTGAAGCTTTCTTT	CASRGWTEAFF
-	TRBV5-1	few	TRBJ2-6	TGCGCCAGCAGCTTGGAGGGGACGGATGGGGCCAACGTCCTGACTTTC	CASSLEGTDGANVLTF
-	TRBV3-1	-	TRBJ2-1	TGTGCCAGCAGCCAAGATTTACAGTACAATGAGCAGTTCTTC	CASSQDLQYNEQFF
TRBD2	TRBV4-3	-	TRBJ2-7	TGCGCCAGCAGCCAAGATCCACCCGCAGCGGGAGGGCCTAATGAGCAGTACTTC	CASSQDPPAAGGPNEQYF
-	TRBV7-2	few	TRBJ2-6	TGTGCCAGCAGCCCCTATCAGGGTCTCGGGGCCAACGTCCTGACTTTC	CASSPYQGLGANVLTF
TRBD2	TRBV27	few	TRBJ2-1	TGTGCCAGCAGTTTATCGATTAGCGGGAGTCTTATTAATGAGCAGTTCTTC	CASSLSISGSLINEQFF
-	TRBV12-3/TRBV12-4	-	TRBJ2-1	TGTGCCAGCAGTGTGTGGGGACCTACACAGGAGCAGTTCTTC	CASSVWGPTQEQFF
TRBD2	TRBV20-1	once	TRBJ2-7	TGCAGTGCTAGAAAATCTAGCGGCCCCCCCTACGAGCAGTACTTC	CSARKSSGPPYEQYF
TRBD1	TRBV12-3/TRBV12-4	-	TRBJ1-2	TGTGCCAGCAGTTTTGACAGGGAGAGCGGCTACACCTTC	CASSFDRESGYTF